Given below is one T cell receptor beta chain in context. Generated by immunoSEQ multiplex PCR, the TCRdb table keeps only in-frame clones and is missing some. This sample has 100,000 to 150,000 clones, with 82% found just once. This entry is derived from a study of blood T cell repertoires in COVID-19. V lost 4 bases and J 2 bases, leaving 9 bases between the germline ends. The CDR3 spans 13 residues. Germline values: CDR1 SGHRS, CDR2 YFSETQ. The TCR was taken from a human donor in a cohort sampled during active COVID-19. The sample consisted of peripheral blood. The chain carries TRBV5-1 and TRBJ1-1; possibly TRBD1 for D (5 bases). The DNA of the CDR3 is TGCGCCAGCAGCACCCAGGGTAACACTGAAGCTTTCTTT. Translation: CASSTQGNTEAFF. Drawing the rest from reference TRBV5-1 and TRBJ1-1, the complete variable domain is KAGVTQTPRYLIKTRGQQVTLSCSPISGHRSVSWYQQTPGQGLQFLFEYFSETQRNKGNFPGRFSGRQFSNSRSEMNVSTLELGDSALYLCASSTQGNTEAFFGQGTRLTVV.